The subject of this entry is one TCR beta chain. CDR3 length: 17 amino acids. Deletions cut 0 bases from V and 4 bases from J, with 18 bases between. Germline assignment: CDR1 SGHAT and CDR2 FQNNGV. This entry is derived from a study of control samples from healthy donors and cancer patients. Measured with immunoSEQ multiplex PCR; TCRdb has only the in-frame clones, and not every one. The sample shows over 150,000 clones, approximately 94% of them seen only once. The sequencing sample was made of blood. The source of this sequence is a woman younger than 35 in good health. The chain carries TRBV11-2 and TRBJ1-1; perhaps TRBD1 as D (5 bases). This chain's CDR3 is CASSLEFMVAGGTEAFF. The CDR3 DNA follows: TGTGCCAGCAGCTTAGAGTTCATGGTTGCTGGGGGCACTGAAGCTTTCTTT.